The present entry profiles one T cell receptor beta chain with its context. What it recognizes is unknown. Making TCR beta cDNA involved approximately 510 ng total RNA and a constant-region primer. A slightly modified ARM-PCR protocol with three nested multiplex PCR rounds produced these TCR beta libraries. The first two PCR rounds used TRBV1-TRBV30 forward primers with a C-beta reverse primer, nine to ten cycles each. Via MiXCR, TCRdb re-called the multiplex PCR reads, giving one row per CDR3 protein. The sample lists about 190,000 distinct CDR3 sequences, 85% occurring once. This sample was taken from a study of tumor-infiltrating lymphocytes in primary liver carcinoma. The wider study: Samples produced roughly 3.65 to 8 million productive TCRbeta reads, comparable across tissue types.

From 20-30 mg of unsorted bulk tissue, DNA and RNA were co-extracted together. Chronic HBV infection, which was untreated, was present in the patients. V dropped 6 bases and J dropped 1 base, with 12 bases sitting between them. The CDR3 has 14 residues. Per the germline V gene, CDR1 is SGHNT and CDR2 is YYREEE (reference sequence). Study-level points and caveats: Tumor top-250-clone fractions significantly exceeded those of blood (p = 0.039). Among the pair types, tumor region pairs showed more overlap than tumor-adjacent and tumor-blood pairs.

V is TRBV5-4 and J is TRBJ2-3; D remains ambiguous. The source material was tumor tissue from primary liver carcinoma. The clonotype was recovered from a man between 40 and 49 years old with primary liver carcinoma and hepatitis B virus infection. The CDR3 here is CASIENDGTDTQYF. The DNA of the CDR3 is TGTGCCAGCATCGAGAACGACGGCACAGATACGCAGTATTTT.